This T cell receptor beta chain came from a study of cytomegalovirus exposure and HLA in healthy donors. Notes on the study in general: The study put roughly 160 TCR beta chains on its list as cytomegalovirus-associated. A few chains tied to CMV proved CMV antigen-specific in vitro. Most TCRs appeared rarely, but some public TCRs recurred in many donors.

Worth noting for this clone: Its antigen is undetermined.

The CDR3 extends over 14 amino acids. V gave up 6 bases and J gave up 1 base, with 9 bases separating them. Germline-derived CDR1 and CDR2 are MNHEY and SMNVEV (reference sequence). Among the roughly 120 subjects of the validation cohort, separate from the approximately 670-subject first cohort, were the donors. TCRdb's copy holds only in-frame clones and misses some; the assay was immunoSEQ multiplex PCR. There are approximately 160,000 clones in the sample; nearly 90% occur only once, and 4.2% lies in the top ten. The receptor was isolated from a man between 18 and 29 years old in good health and CMV-seropositive. The chain employs TRBV27 and TRBJ1-4; no clear D gene. Sequenced: PBMCs. In nucleotides, the CDR3 is TGTGCCAGCAGGCCCGGAGTAACTAATGAAAAACTGTTTTTT. It encodes CASRPGVTNEKLFF. Full variable domain (rest looked up from reference TRBV27 and TRBJ1-4): EAQVTQNPRYLITVTGKKLTVTCSQNMNHEYMSWYRQDPGLGLRQIYYSMNVEVTDKGDVPEGYKVSRKEKRNFPLILESPSPNQTSLYFCASRPGVTNEKLFFGSGTQLSVL.